These 19 T cell receptor beta chains share one sample of origin, sequenced in a study of cytomegalovirus exposure and HLA in healthy donors. Primers: 60 Vbeta forward and 13 Jbeta reverse. TCRdb's table, derived via immunoSEQ multiplex PCR, lists solely in-frame clones and lacks some. Here the sample spans around 120,000 clones, approximately 70% being singletons. The sequencing input was PBMCs. These receptors originate from a man younger than 40 in good health and CMV-seropositive.

This chain links TRBV4-1 with TRBJ2-5, with D hard to call. CDR3 size: 13 residues. Trimming left V 4 bases short and J 1 base short, with 7 bases between. CDR1 is MGHRA and CDR2 is YSYEKL in the germline V gene. CDR3 sequence reads: CASSRGVQETQYF. The CDR3 coding sequence is TGCGCCAGCAGCCGAGGAGTCCAAGAGACCCAGTACTTC.

The table lists this clone with a count of one. The chain joins TRBV18 to TRBJ2-1, with D maybe TRBD1 (5 bases). This CDR3 has 16 amino acids. Trimming stripped 6 bases from V and 2 bases from J, with 17 bases between. Germline CDR1 and CDR2: KGHSH and LQKENI. CDR3 coding DNA: TGTGCCAGCTCCCCTAGGACATCTTTAACCTACAATGAGCAGTTCTTC. Residues: CASSPRTSLTYNEQFF.

This clone was seen just once. V usage is TRBV13 and J usage is TRBJ2-3, with TRBD2 matching over 10 bases. V lost 5 bases to trimming and J lost 2 bases; unmatched junction nucleotides: 10. Germline V CDR1 and CDR2: PRHDT, FYEKMQ (reference sequence). This CDR3 is built from 17 residues. The CDR3 DNA reads TGTGCCAGCAGCCAGAGGCTAGCGGGGGCCGCCACAGATACGCAGTATTTT. It codes for CASSQRLAGAATDTQYF.

The chain combines TRBV29-1 with TRBJ2-1, with D tentatively TRBD2 (6 bases). This CDR3 has 14 residues. V shed 7 bases and J shed 8 bases, with 21 bases lying between them. CDR1 and CDR2 from the germline V gene are SQVTM and ANQGSEA. CDR3 amino acids: CSESLGGVDDEQFF. DNA for the CDR3: TGCAGCGAGAGCCTTGGCGGGGTGGACGATGAGCAGTTCTTC.

This clone was seen a single time. The chain links TRBV14 to TRBJ1-2; D ambiguous. CDR1 is SGHDN, CDR2 FVKESK, per germline. The CDR3 spans 13 residues. Trimming stripped 1 base from V and 6 bases from J, with 9 bases between. CDR3 protein: CASSQAGIHGYTF. The CDR3 nucleotides are TGTGCCAGCAGCCAAGCGGGGATTCATGGCTACACCTTC.

This chain joins TRBV5-1 and TRBJ1-1; D might be TRBD1 (6 bases). Looked up from germline, CDR1 is SGHRS and CDR2 is YFSETQ. CDR3 size: 14 residues. The V end lost 4 bases, the J end lost 1 base, and 11 bases lay between the germline ends. The CDR3 DNA follows: TGCGCCAGCAGCCTAGGGACACAGAACACTGAAGCTTTCTTT. It encodes CASSLGTQNTEAFF. The variable domain in full, completed from reference TRBV5-1 and TRBJ1-1, reads KAGVTQTPRYLIKTRGQQVTLSCSPISGHRSVSWYQQTPGQGLQFLFEYFSETQRNKGNFPGRFSGRQFSNSRSEMNVSTLELGDSALYLCASSLGTQNTEAFFGQGTRLTVV.

The chain carries TRBV7-9 and TRBJ2-7, with D possibly TRBD1 on 5 matching bases. Germline V lookup: CDR1 SEHNR, CDR2 FQNEAQ (reference sequence). The CDR3 sequence is 14 residues long. Trimming removed 5 bases from V and 2 bases from J, with 13 bases in between. CDR3 coding DNA: TGTGCCAGCAGCCCGTGGACACATCCCTACGAGCAGTACTTC. Protein: CASSPWTHPYEQYF. Full variable domain (missing parts from reference TRBV7-9 and TRBJ2-7): DTGVSQNPRHKITKRGQNVTFRCDPISEHNRLYWYRQTLGQGPEFLTYFQNEAQLEKSRLLSDRFSAERPKGSFSTLEIQRTEQGDSAMYLCASSPWTHPYEQYFGPGTRLTVT.

The V gene is TRBV7-9, the J gene TRBJ2-7; possibly TRBD2 for D (6 bases). CDR1 SEHNR and CDR2 FQNEAQ come from the germline V gene (reference sequence). The V end was cut by 5 bases, the J end by 1 base, with 15 bases between. The CDR3 length is 15 residues. The CDR3 DNA reads TGTGCCAGCAGCCTCGGGGGTTTCCCTTCCTACGAGCAGTACTTC. Its translation: CASSLGGFPSYEQYF.

This chain connects TRBV6-5 to TRBJ1-3; a weak D match, TRBD1 (6 bases). This CDR3 region has 15 residues. The V and J ends lost 7 bases and 0 bases respectively, with 13 bases between them. CDR1 and CDR2 (germline): MNHEY, SVGAGI. CDR3: CASKRGTNSGNTIYF. The CDR3 DNA reads TGTGCCAGCAAGAGGGGGACTAACTCTGGAAACACCATATATTTT.

The chain employs TRBV27 and TRBJ1-3; D perhaps matches TRBD1 (6 bases). The CDR3 is 13 residues long. Trimming pared 8 bases from V and 4 bases from J, leaving 12 bases between. Germline V gene sequence: CDR1 MNHEY, CDR2 SMNVEV (reference sequence). CDR3 residues: CASGLRGGNTIYF. In DNA, the CDR3 is TGTGCCAGCGGTCTAAGGGGGGGAAACACCATATATTTT.

The chain has TRBV15 and TRBJ2-7; no definite D call. Germline V CDR1 and CDR2: LNHNV, YYDKDF (reference sequence). V gave up 1 base and J gave up 9 bases, with 19 bases separating them. The CDR3 consists of 15 residues. The CDR3 loop reads CATSRAEAPSYGQYF. CDR3 nucleotide sequence: TGTGCCACCAGCAGAGCCGAGGCCCCTTCATATGGGCAGTACTTC.

The V gene is TRBV7-6, the J gene TRBJ1-6; D unclear. Germline V CDR1 and CDR2: SGHVS, FNYEAQ. Trimming shortened V by 2 bases and J by 9 bases, and 5 bases separated the two germline ends. This CDR3 contains 12 residues. CDR3 DNA: TGTGCCAGCAGCTTAACCAGTTCACCCCTCCACTTT. This gives the protein CASSLTSSPLHF.

The chain employs TRBV10-3 and TRBJ1-3; a possible D gene is TRBD1 (6 bases). Germline lookup yields CDR1 ENHRY and CDR2 SYGVKD. The ends were cut back, 6 bases at V and 0 bases at J, with 15 bases in the middle. CDR3 length: 16 amino acids. The CDR3 region has the DNA TGTGCCATCAGCAACTTAGGACAGCCCTCTGGAAACACCATATATTTT. Amino acids: CAISNLGQPSGNTIYF.

This clone occurred a few times. V gene TRBV29-1 combines with J gene TRBJ2-3, with D uncertain. CDR1 and CDR2 from the germline V gene are SQVTM and ANQGSEA. The V and J ends lost 3 bases and 2 bases respectively, with 6 bases between them. The CDR3 length is 12 residues. The CDR3 region has the DNA TGCAGCGTTGACCCTTCCACAGATACGCAGTATTTT. This translates into CSVDPSTDTQYF.

For the CDR3, the DNA is TGTGCCAGCAGTGAACTCGTAACCGGGGAGCTGTTTTTT. Translated, it gives CASSELVTGELFF. The rearrangement joins TRBV25-1 to TRBJ2-2; no firm D call. V shed 2 bases and J shed 5 bases, with 6 bases lying between them. The germline gives CDR1 MGHDK, CDR2 SYGVNS. The length of the CDR3 is 13 residues.

This chain uses TRBV7-8 with TRBJ1-2, with D possibly being TRBD1 (6 bases). Trimming removed 8 bases from V and 7 bases from J, with 23 bases in between. CDR1 and CDR2 (germline): SGHVS, FQNEAQ. The CDR3 sequence is 15 residues long. CDR3 bases: TGTGCCAGCGGGAGTTCTCCACAGGGTTCTTCTGGCTACACCTTC. Its translation: CASGSSPQGSSGYTF.

J is TRBJ1-3 and V is TRBV4-1, with 9 bases aligning to TRBD1. Per the germline V gene, CDR1 is MGHRA and CDR2 is YSYEKL. V lost 6 bases, J lost 11 bases, and 17 bases stayed unmatched. This CDR3 spans 16 amino acids. CDR3 DNA sequence: TGCGCCAGCAGATCAACGGGACAGGGCCAACAGGGCGCCATATATTTT. Translation: CASRSTGQGQQGAIYF.

V and J are TRBV7-8 and TRBJ2-7, with 9 positions matching TRBD2. Germline CDR1 is SGHVS and CDR2 is FQNEAQ. V dropped 1 base and J dropped 3; count of bases not matched to a gene: 7. The CDR3 runs 16 residues. As DNA, the CDR3 is TGTGCCAGCAGCTTAGGTAGCGGGGGAGGTTTCTACGAGCAGTACTTC. The encoded protein is CASSLGSGGGFYEQYF.

This clone was detected only once. The gene calls are TRBV6-1 and TRBJ1-4, with unresolved D. The CDR3 spans 16 residues. V was shortened by 1 base and J by 3 bases, with 12 bases between the two germline ends. The germline gives CDR1 MNHNS, CDR2 SASEGT. As DNA, the CDR3 is TGTGCCAGCAGTGAAGGTTCTGAGGCAGCTAATGAAAAACTGTTTTTT. Residues: CASSEGSEAANEKLFF.